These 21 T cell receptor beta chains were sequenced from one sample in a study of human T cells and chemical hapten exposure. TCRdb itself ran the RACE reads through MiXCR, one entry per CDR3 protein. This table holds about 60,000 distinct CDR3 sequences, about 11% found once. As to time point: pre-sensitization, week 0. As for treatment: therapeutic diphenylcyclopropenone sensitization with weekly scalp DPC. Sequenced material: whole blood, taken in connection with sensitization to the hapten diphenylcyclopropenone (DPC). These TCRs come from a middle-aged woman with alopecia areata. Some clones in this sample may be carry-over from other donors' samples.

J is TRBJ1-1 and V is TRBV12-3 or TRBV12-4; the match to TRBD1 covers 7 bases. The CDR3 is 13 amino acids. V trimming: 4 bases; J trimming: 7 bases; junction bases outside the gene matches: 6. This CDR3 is CASSSRGLGEAFF. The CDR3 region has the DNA TGTGCCAGCAGTTCTAGGGGGCTTGGTGAAGCTTTCTTT.

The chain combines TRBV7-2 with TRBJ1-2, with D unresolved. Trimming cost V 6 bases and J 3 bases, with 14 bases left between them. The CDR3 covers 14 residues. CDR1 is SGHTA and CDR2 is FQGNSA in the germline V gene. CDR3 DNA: TGTGCCAGCAGTCCTGCCTTGGTACACTATGGCTACACCTTC. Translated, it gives CASSPALVHYGYTF. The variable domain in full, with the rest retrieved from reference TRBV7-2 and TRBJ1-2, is GAGVSQSPSNKVTEKGKDVELRCDPISGHTALYWYRQSLGQGLEFLIYFQGNSAPDKSGLPSDRFSAERTGGSVSTLTIQRTQQEDSAVYLCASSPALVHYGYTFGSGTRLTVV.

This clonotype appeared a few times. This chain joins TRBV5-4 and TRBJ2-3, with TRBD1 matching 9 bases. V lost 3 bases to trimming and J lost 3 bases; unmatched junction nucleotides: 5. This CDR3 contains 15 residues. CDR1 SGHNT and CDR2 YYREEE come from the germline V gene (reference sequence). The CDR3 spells CASSYPTGGTDTQYF. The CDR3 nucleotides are TGTGCCAGCAGCTACCCGACAGGGGGAACAGATACGCAGTATTTT. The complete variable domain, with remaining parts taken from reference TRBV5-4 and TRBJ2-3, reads ETGVTQSPTHLIKTRGQQVTLRCSSQSGHNTVSWYQQALGQGPQFIFQYYREEENGRGNFPPRFSGLQFPNYSSELNVNALELDDSALYLCASSYPTGGTDTQYFGPGTRLTVL.

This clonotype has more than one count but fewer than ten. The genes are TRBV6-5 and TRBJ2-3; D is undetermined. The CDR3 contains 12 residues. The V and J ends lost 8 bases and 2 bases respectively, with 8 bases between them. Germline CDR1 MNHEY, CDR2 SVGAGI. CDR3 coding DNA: TGTGCCAGCCATAGCCCCACAGATACGCAGTATTTT. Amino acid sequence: CASHSPTDTQYF.

The CDR3, as DNA: TGCACCAGCAGCTCTCATAGGACAGGAGAAAACACCGGGGAGCTGTTTTTT. It yields the protein CTSSSHRTGENTGELFF. This sequence joins TRBV1 and TRBJ2-2; the listed D gene, TRBD1, was not tested against the DNA. TRBV1 is reported as a pseudogene. This CDR3 has 17 residues.

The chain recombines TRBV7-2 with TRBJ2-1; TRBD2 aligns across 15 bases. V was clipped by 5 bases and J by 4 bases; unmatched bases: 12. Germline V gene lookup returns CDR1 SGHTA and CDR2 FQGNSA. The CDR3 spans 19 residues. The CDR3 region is CASSPRGTSGRFVYNEQFF. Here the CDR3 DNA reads TGTGCCAGCAGCCCTAGAGGGACTAGCGGGAGGTTCGTGTACAATGAGCAGTTCTTC.

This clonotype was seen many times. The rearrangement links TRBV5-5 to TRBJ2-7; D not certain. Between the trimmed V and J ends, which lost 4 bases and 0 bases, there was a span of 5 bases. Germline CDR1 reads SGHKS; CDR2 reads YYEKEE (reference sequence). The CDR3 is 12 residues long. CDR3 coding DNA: TGTGCCAGCAGCCTGACCTCCTACGAGCAGTACTTC. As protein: CASSLTSYEQYF.

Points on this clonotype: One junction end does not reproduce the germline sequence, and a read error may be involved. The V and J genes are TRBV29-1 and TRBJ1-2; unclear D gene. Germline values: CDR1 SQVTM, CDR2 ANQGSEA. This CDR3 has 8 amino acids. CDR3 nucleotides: TGCAGCATGGGCGGTAGGAGCTTC. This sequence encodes CSMGGRSF.

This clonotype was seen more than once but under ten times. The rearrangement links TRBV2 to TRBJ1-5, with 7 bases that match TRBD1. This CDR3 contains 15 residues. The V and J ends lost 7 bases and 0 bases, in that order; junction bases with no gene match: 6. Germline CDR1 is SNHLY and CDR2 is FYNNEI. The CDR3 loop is CASKDRRNSNQPQHF. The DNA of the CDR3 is TGTGCCAGCAAGGACAGGCGAAATAGCAATCAGCCCCAGCATTTT.

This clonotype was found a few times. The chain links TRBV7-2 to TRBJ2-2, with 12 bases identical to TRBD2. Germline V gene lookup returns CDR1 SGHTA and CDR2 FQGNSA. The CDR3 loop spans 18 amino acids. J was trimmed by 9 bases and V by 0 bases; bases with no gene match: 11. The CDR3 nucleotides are TGTGCCAGCAGCTTAGCGAGGCCTAGCGGGAGGGCCGGCAGGGAGCTGTTTTTT. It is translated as CASSLARPSGRAGRELFF.

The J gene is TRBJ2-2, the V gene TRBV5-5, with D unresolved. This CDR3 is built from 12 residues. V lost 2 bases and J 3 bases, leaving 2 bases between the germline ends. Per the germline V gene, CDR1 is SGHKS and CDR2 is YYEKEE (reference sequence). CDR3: CASSLDTGELFF. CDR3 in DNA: TGTGCCAGCAGCTTAGACACCGGGGAGCTGTTTTTT.

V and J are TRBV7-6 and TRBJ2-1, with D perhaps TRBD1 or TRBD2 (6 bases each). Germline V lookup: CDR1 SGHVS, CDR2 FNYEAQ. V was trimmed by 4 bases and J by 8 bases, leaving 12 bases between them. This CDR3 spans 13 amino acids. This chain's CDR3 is CASSSNRDYEQFF. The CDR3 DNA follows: TGTGCCAGCAGCTCCAACAGGGACTATGAGCAGTTCTTC.

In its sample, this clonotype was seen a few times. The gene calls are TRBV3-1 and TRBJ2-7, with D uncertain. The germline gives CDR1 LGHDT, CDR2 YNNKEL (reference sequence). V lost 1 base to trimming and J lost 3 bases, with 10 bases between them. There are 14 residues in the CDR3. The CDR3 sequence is CASSQGPSYYEQYF. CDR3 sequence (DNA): TGTGCCAGCAGCCAAGGGCCGTCTTACTACGAGCAGTACTTC.

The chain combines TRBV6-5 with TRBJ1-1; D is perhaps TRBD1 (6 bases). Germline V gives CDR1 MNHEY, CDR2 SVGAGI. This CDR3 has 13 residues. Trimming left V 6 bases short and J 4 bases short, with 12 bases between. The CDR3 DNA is TGTGCCAGCAGCCCCCCAGGGGTCACTGAAGCTTTCTTT. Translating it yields CASSPPGVTEAFF.

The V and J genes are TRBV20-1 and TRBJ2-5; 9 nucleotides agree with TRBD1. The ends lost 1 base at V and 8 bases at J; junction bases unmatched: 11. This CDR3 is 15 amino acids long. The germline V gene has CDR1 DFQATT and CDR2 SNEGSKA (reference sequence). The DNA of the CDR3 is TGCAGTGCTAGAGGACAGGGACAGGGAGAGGGCACCCAGTACTTC. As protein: CSARGQGQGEGTQYF.

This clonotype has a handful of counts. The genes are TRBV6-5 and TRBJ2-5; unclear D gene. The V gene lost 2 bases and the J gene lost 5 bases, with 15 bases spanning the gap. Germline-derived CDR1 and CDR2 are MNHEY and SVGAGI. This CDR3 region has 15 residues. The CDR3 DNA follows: TGTGCCAGCAGTTACAGTGCAGGTCGTGGGGAGACCCAGTACTTC. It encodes CASSYSAGRGETQYF.

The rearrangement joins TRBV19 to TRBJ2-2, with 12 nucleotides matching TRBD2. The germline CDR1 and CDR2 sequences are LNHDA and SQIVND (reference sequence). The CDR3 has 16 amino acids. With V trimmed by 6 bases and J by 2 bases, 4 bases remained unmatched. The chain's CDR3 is CASRSSGRANTGELFF. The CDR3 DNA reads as TGTGCCAGTAGGTCTAGCGGGAGGGCCAACACCGGGGAGCTGTTTTTT. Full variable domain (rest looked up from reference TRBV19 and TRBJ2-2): DGGITQSPKYLFRKEGQNVTLSCEQNLNHDAMYWYRQDPGQGLRLIYYSQIVNDFQKGDIAEGYSVSREKKESFPLTVTSAQKNPTAFYLCASRSSGRANTGELFFGEGSRLTVL.

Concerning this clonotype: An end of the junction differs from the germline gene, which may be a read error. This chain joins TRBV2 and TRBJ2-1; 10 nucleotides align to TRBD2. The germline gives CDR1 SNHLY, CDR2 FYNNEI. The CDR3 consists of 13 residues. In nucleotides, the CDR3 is TGTGCCTGCGGGAGCGGGAGGGACAATGAGAAGTTCTTC. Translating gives CACGSGRDNEKFF.

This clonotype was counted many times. Here the CDR3 DNA reads TGCAGTGCTTCCCGGACTTCCCCCCGAACTGAAGCTTTCTTT. Amino acid sequence: CSASRTSPRTEAFF. The chain joins TRBV20-1 to TRBJ1-1; D is undetermined. The CDR3 has 14 residues. In germline, CDR1 is DFQATT, CDR2 SNEGSKA (reference sequence). V shed 5 bases and J shed 5 bases, with 18 bases lying between them.

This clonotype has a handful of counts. CDR3 coding DNA: TGTGCCAGCCCGAGGAACGGAGGCAGTAACAATGAGCAGTTCTTC. Amino acids: CASPRNGGSNNEQFF. The gene calls are TRBV2 and TRBJ2-1, with D perhaps TRBD2 (5 bases). Trimming left V 8 bases short and J 5 bases short, with 19 bases between. Germline values: CDR1 SNHLY, CDR2 FYNNEI. The CDR3 length is 15 residues. Looking up the rest from reference TRBV2 and TRBJ2-1 gives the full variable domain: EPEVTQTPSHQVTQMGQEVILRCVPISNHLYFYWYRQILGQKVEFLVSFYNNEISEKSEIFDDQFSVERPDGSNFTLKIRSTKLEDSAMYFCASPRNGGSNNEQFFGPGTRLTVL.

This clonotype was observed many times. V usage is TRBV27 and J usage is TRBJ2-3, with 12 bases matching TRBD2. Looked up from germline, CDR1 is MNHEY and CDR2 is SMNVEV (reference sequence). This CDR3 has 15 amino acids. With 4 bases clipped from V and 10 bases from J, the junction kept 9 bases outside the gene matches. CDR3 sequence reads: CASSYRLAGVGAQYF. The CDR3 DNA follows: TGTGCCAGCAGTTACAGACTAGCGGGAGTTGGGGCGCAGTATTTT.